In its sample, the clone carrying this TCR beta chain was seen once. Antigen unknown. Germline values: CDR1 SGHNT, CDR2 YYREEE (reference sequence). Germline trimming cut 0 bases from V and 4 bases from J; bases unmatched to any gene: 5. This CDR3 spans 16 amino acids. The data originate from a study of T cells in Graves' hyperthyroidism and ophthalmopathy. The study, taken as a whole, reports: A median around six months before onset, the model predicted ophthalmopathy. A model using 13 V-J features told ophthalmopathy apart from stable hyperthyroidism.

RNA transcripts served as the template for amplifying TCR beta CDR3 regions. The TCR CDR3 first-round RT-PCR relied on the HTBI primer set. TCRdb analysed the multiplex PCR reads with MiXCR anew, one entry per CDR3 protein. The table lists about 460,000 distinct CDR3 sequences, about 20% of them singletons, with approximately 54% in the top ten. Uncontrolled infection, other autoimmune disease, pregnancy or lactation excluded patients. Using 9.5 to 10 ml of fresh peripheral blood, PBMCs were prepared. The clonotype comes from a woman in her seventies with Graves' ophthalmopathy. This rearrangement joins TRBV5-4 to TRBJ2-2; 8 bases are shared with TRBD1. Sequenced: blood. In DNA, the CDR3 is TGTGCCAGCAGCTTGGGTACAGGGGGGAGCACCGGGGAGCTGTTTTTT. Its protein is CASSLGTGGSTGELFF.